This T cell receptor beta chain emerged from a study of cytomegalovirus exposure and HLA in healthy donors. Study information: Unique TCR beta sequences numbering approximately 120 million came from 150 million to 200 million T cells in an earlier analysis.

Details on this clone: Its specificity is unknown.

Overall study findings and caveats: Reports indicate that TCR beta sequences accurately predicted the HLA-A and HLA-B alleles of most subjects. Differences between HLA loci emerged in a later analysis of TCR association rates, with DRB1 most and HLA-C fewest. The authors confirmed in vitro that a few CMV-associated chains were specific for CMV antigens.

PCR involved 60 Vbeta and 13 Jbeta primers. Produced via immunoSEQ multiplex PCR; TCRdb's table is partial and in-frame only. The table lists about 140,000 clones, 70% to 80% of them singletons. Trimming removed 0 bases at V and 9 bases at J, with 14 bases between. Germline V gives CDR1 SGHAT, CDR2 FQNNGV. The CDR3 spans 14 residues. This sequence joins TRBV11-2 and TRBJ1-2; tentative D call: TRBD1 (5 bases). This sequence originates from a female donor in good health and CMV-seropositive. Sequenced sample: PBMCs. The CDR3 loop reads CASSLDPGIGSYTF. The CDR3 DNA sequence: TGTGCCAGCAGCTTAGATCCAGGGATCGGTAGCTACACCTTC.